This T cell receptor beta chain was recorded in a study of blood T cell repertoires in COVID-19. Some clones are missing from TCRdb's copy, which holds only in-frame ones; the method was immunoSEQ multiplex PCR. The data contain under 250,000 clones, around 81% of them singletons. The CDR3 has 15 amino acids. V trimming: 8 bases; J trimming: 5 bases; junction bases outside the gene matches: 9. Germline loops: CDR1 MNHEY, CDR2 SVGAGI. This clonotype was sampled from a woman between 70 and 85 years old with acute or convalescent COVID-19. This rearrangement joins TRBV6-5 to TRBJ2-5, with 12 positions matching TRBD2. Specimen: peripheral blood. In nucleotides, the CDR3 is TGTGCCAGCTCTAGCGGGGGGGCGGGAGAGGAGACCCAGTACTTC. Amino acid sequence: CASSSGGAGEETQYF.